Below, one T cell receptor beta chain is given with its context. Repertoires were generated with immunoSEQ multiplex PCR, while TCRdb's copy carries only in-frame clones and drops some. The repertoire has roughly 380,000 clones, roughly 87% of them found once; the top ten carry 2.5% to 3%. The source of the sample is a study of blood T cell repertoires in COVID-19. Study in general: Sources were T cells, B-cell-depleted T cells, or PBMCs; the material itself was cDNA or gDNA.

The V end was cut by 5 bases, the J end by 0 bases, with 10 bases between. The CDR3 runs 13 residues. Germline loops: CDR1 SQVTM, CDR2 ANQGSEA. Participant ages covered about 18 to 89 years across approximately 25 US areas. This clonotype was obtained from a woman aged 25 to 45 who had recovered from COVID-19. The specimen was PBMCs or T cells enriched from blood (not recorded which). The chain is built from TRBV29-1 and TRBJ1-1; D not resolved. The CDR3 sequence: CSVLEFMNTEAFF. The DNA of the CDR3 is TGCAGCGTTCTTGAGTTTATGAACACTGAAGCTTTCTTT.